A single sample is the source of the 31 T cell receptor beta chains below, sequenced in a study of neoadjuvant anti-PD-1 for oral cavity cancer. Sequenced by immunoSEQ multiplex PCR; TCRdb stores in-frame clones only, minus some. This sample yields several thousand clones, of which over 60% are seen a single time; 3% to 3.5% belongs to the top ten. This specimen consisted of PBMCs, obtained before nivolumab (anti-PD-1) treatment. The receptor source for this set is a person aged 40-85 years with oral cavity squamous cell carcinoma.

The chain links TRBV29-1 to TRBJ2-5; D call uncertain. With 1 base removed from V and 7 bases from J, the gap between germline ends came to 10 bases. This CDR3 is 12 amino acids long. In germline, CDR1 is SQVTM, CDR2 ANQGSEA. CDR3 sequence: CSVEGVYGTQYF. The DNA for the CDR3 is TGCAGCGTTGAAGGGGTTTACGGGACCCAGTACTTC.

The rearrangement links TRBV19 to TRBJ1-5, with D hard to call. Trimming cost V 1 base and J 1 base, with 5 bases left between them. The CDR3 extends over 14 amino acids. Germline V lookup: CDR1 LNHDA, CDR2 SQIVND (reference sequence). CDR3 amino acids: CASSIGRSNQPQHF. Here the CDR3 DNA reads TGTGCCAGTAGTATAGGTAGAAGCAATCAGCCCCAGCATTTT.

The CDR3, as DNA: TGTGCCAGCAGCTTGGCCCAGTCCGGGGAGCTGTTTTTT. Encoded protein: CASSLAQSGELFF. The gene calls are TRBV5-4 and TRBJ2-2; D unresolved. Germline lookup yields CDR1 SGHNT and CDR2 YYREEE (reference sequence). V gave up 0 bases and J gave up 6 bases, with 6 bases separating them. This CDR3 has 13 amino acids.

The V call is TRBV2, the J call TRBJ2-5; D call uncertain. Deletions cut 7 bases from V and 5 bases from J, with 11 bases between. CDR3 length equals 12 residues. Per the germline V gene, CDR1 is SNHLY and CDR2 is FYNNEI. Written as DNA, the CDR3 is TGTGCCAGCAAGGAAGGGTTGGAGACCCAGTACTTC. Residues: CASKEGLETQYF.

The chain has TRBV2 and TRBJ1-3; tentatively, D is TRBD1 (5 bases). The CDR3 loop spans 15 amino acids. Trimming removed 4 bases at V and 0 bases at J, with 10 bases between. CDR1 is SNHLY and CDR2 is FYNNEI in the germline V gene. Here the CDR3 DNA reads TGTGCCAGCAGTGCGACAGCCTCCTCTGGAAACACCATATATTTT. Residues: CASSATASSGNTIYF.

The rearrangement links TRBV4-1 to TRBJ1-1, with D possibly TRBD1 on 6 matching bases. Germline CDR1 reads MGHRA; CDR2 reads YSYEKL. This CDR3 spans 13 amino acids. V shed 2 bases and J shed 5 bases, with 9 bases lying between them. This CDR3 is CASSQQGWTEAFF. In nucleotides, the CDR3 is TGCGCCAGCAGCCAACAGGGGTGGACTGAAGCTTTCTTT.

DNA of the CDR3: TGTGCCAGCAGCCCCCTGGGACAGGGTGGAAGCGAGCAGTACTTC. Translation gives CASSPLGQGGSEQYF. This chain joins TRBV5-4 and TRBJ2-7; 9 nucleotides match TRBD1. Losses at the gene ends were 4 bases for V and 6 bases for J; bases not matched to a gene: 11. Germline CDR1 is SGHNT and CDR2 is YYREEE (reference sequence). The CDR3 length is 15 residues.

The chain uses TRBV10-3 and TRBJ1-2, with D possibly matching TRBD1 (6 bases). The V end was cut by 11 bases, the J end by 2 bases, with 12 bases between. The CDR3 spans 12 residues. The germline gives CDR1 ENHRY, CDR2 SYGVKD. CDR3 nucleotides: TGTGCCGCAGCCACAGGGAACTATGGCTACACCTTC. Translation gives CAAATGNYGYTF.

The chain is built from TRBV9 and TRBJ2-6; D may correspond to TRBD1 or TRBD2 (5 bases each). CDR1 SGDLS and CDR2 YYNGEE come from the germline V gene. V was trimmed by 0 bases and J by 2 bases, leaving 12 bases between them. CDR3 size: 17 residues. The CDR3 region has the DNA TGTGCCAGCAGCGTAGTCCTCGGGGCGGCTGGGGCCAACGTCCTGACTTTC. As protein: CASSVVLGAAGANVLTF.

The V call is TRBV10-3, the J call TRBJ2-5, with D perhaps being TRBD1 or TRBD2 (5 bases each). The CDR3 contains 14 residues. Between the trimmed V and J ends, which lost 4 bases and 4 bases, there was a span of 13 bases. Germline V gives CDR1 ENHRY, CDR2 SYGVKD. The CDR3 nucleotides are TGTGCCATCAGTGCCCGGGACCACACAGAGACCCAGTACTTC. Its translation: CAISARDHTETQYF.

This clone was observed once. The chain uses TRBV29-1 and TRBJ2-5; D possibly corresponds to TRBD2 (7 bases). Trimming took 7 bases from V and 0 from J, leaving 15 bases between them. CDR1 and CDR2 (germline): SQVTM, ANQGSEA. The CDR3 has 14 residues. This CDR3 is CSDGGHLYQETQYF. DNA for the CDR3: TGCAGCGACGGGGGGCACCTCTACCAAGAGACCCAGTACTTC. Drawing the rest from reference TRBV29-1 and TRBJ2-5, the complete variable domain is SAVISQKPSRDICQRGTSLTIQCQVDSQVTMMFWYRQQPGQSLTLIATANQGSEATYESGFVIDKFPISRPNLTFSTLTVSNMSPEDSSIYLCSDGGHLYQETQYFGPGTRLLVL.

This clone has only one observation. The rearrangement joins TRBV6-6 to TRBJ1-2, with D perhaps TRBD1 (6 bases). The CDR3 is made up of 15 amino acids. Germline lookup yields CDR1 MNHNY and CDR2 SVGAGI (reference sequence). Trimming took off 0 bases at V and 2 bases at J, with 10 bases between the two ends. The CDR3 DNA is TGTGCCAGCAGTTACTCTCAGGGGCTGAACTATGGCTACACCTTC. Translation gives CASSYSQGLNYGYTF.

The chain has TRBV4-2 and TRBJ2-3; 16 bases line up with TRBD2. Germline values: CDR1 LGHNA, CDR2 YNFKEQ. The CDR3 covers 18 residues. With 5 bases clipped from V and 1 base from J, the junction kept 6 bases outside the gene matches. CDR3: CASSLGLAGGPGTDTQYF. The CDR3 nucleotides read TGTGCCAGCAGCTTGGGACTAGCGGGGGGGCCAGGCACAGATACGCAGTATTTT.

This chain joins TRBV19 and TRBJ1-5, with 8 positions matching TRBD1. The CDR3 sequence is 14 residues long. From germline, CDR1 is LNHDA and CDR2 SQIVND (reference sequence). V was pared by 4 bases and J by 4 bases, with 3 bases of the junction left unmatched. CDR3 DNA: TGTGCCAGTAGTAGGGACAGGTATAATCAGCCCCAGCATTTT. This encodes CASSRDRYNQPQHF.

This chain joins TRBV4-3 and TRBJ2-3, with 9 positions matching TRBD1. This CDR3 spans 18 amino acids. Per germline, CDR1 LGHNA and CDR2 YSLEER. Germline trimming cut 0 bases from V and 7 bases from J; bases unmatched to any gene: 14. In nucleotides, the CDR3 is TGCGCCAGCAGCCAAGAGTCAATCAGGGACAGGGTTTTTCATACGCAGTATTTT. Translation gives CASSQESIRDRVFHTQYF.

The chain employs TRBV5-8 and TRBJ2-7; 10 bases match TRBD1. This CDR3 contains 15 residues. In germline, CDR1 is SGHTS, CDR2 YDEGEE. The V gene end was trimmed by 2 bases and the J gene end by 5 bases; junction bases not matched to a gene: 7. This CDR3 is CASSLDRGRVDEQYF. CDR3 bases: TGTGCCAGCAGCTTAGACAGGGGGCGCGTAGACGAGCAGTACTTC. Looking up the rest from reference TRBV5-8 and TRBJ2-7 gives the full variable domain: EAGVTQSPTHLIKTRGQQATLRCSPISGHTSVYWYQQALGLGLQFLLWYDEGEERNRGNFPPRFSGRQFPNYSSELNVNALELEDSALYLCASSLDRGRVDEQYFGPGTRLTVT.

The V gene is TRBV7-9, the J gene TRBJ1-1; TRBD1 might be the D (6 bases). Looked up from germline, CDR1 is SEHNR and CDR2 is FQNEAQ (reference sequence). V was pared by 5 bases and J by 7 bases, with 11 bases between. The CDR3 totals 12 residues. The CDR3 loop is CASSVDRYEAFF. In DNA, the CDR3 is TGTGCCAGCAGCGTGGACAGATATGAAGCTTTCTTT.

The J gene is TRBJ1-2, the V gene TRBV4-3; TRBD1 matches at 9 bases. V was clipped by 1 base and J by 0 bases; unmatched bases: 9. Germline lookup yields CDR1 LGHNA and CDR2 YSLEER. This CDR3 is 18 amino acids long. The CDR3 nucleotides read TGCGCCAGCAGCCAAGGGCCGGGACAGGGACCTACTAACTATGGCTACACCTTC. It yields the protein CASSQGPGQGPTNYGYTF.

This chain links TRBV7-7 with TRBJ2-5, with TRBD2 matching over 15 bases. Trimming cost V 5 bases and J 5 bases; bases outside gene matches: 6. This CDR3 is 16 amino acids long. CDR1 and CDR2 (germline): SSHAT, FNYEAQ (reference sequence). The CDR3 loop reads CASSMGLAGGSETQYF. CDR3 nucleotide sequence: TGTGCCAGCAGCATGGGACTAGCGGGGGGATCGGAGACCCAGTACTTC.

The V and J genes are TRBV7-8 and TRBJ2-6; D gene unclear. The CDR3 has 17 amino acids. Germline V gene data show CDR1 as SGHVS and CDR2 as FQNEAQ. V was shortened by 4 bases and J by 0 bases, with 13 bases between the two germline ends. CDR3 loop: CASSSQVPSSGANVLTF. The CDR3 DNA follows: TGTGCCAGCAGCTCCCAGGTACCGAGCTCTGGGGCCAACGTCCTGACTTTC.

This clone is large in the sample. The chain uses TRBV29-1 and TRBJ1-3; 7 bases agree with TRBD1. The germline V gene encodes CDR1 SQVTM and CDR2 ANQGSEA. With V trimmed by 7 bases and J by 2 bases, 5 bases remained unmatched. This CDR3 is built from 13 residues. CDR3 loop: CSAAGTAGNTIYF. The CDR3 coding sequence is TGCAGCGCCGCTGGGACAGCTGGAAACACCATATATTTT.

The rearrangement uses TRBV7-8 and TRBJ2-7; D remains unclear. Trimming removed 1 base at V and 0 bases at J, with 10 bases between. CDR1 and CDR2 from the germline V gene are SGHVS and FQNEAQ. CDR3 length equals 15 residues. Here the CDR3 reads CASSLEGQSSYEQYF. The DNA of the CDR3 is TGTGCCAGCAGCTTAGAAGGCCAGAGCTCCTACGAGCAGTACTTC.

The rearrangement uses TRBV28 and TRBJ1-4; possible D gene TRBD1, 5 bases. The CDR3 contains 13 residues. Trimming stripped 8 bases from V and 4 bases from J, with 11 bases between. Germline-derived CDR1 and CDR2 are MDHEN and SYDVKM. In DNA form, the CDR3 reads TGTGCCAGCCAGGGACCCATTAATGAAAAACTGTTTTTT. As protein: CASQGPINEKLFF. The whole variable domain, remainder taken from reference TRBV28 and TRBJ1-4, is DVKVTQSSRYLVKRTGEKVFLECVQDMDHENMFWYRQDPGLGLRLIYFSYDVKMKEKGDIPEGYSVSREKKERFSLILESASTNQTSMYLCASQGPINEKLFFGSGTQLSVL.

This clone turned up a few times. This chain links TRBV28 with TRBJ1-1; D not resolved. The CDR3 loop spans 16 amino acids. Germline CDR1 is MDHEN and CDR2 is SYDVKM. Trimming pared 2 bases from V and 1 base from J, leaving 14 bases between. CDR3 in DNA: TGTGCCAGCAGTTTACGATCACGCAAGCAGAACACTGAAGCTTTCTTT. Protein product: CASSLRSRKQNTEAFF.

This sequence joins TRBV27 and TRBJ2-3, with TRBD2 matching over 11 bases. The CDR3 covers 15 residues. The junction had 4 bases not matched to a gene; V was cut back by 3 bases and J by 5 bases. The germline CDR1 and CDR2 sequences are MNHEY and SMNVEV (reference sequence). The CDR3 coding sequence is TGTGCCAGCAGTTTCTCTAGCGGGGGGAGAGATACGCAGTATTTT. It yields the protein CASSFSSGGRDTQYF.

The gene calls are TRBV10-2 and TRBJ2-1; D unresolved. V was shortened by 3 bases and J by 4 bases, with 4 bases between the two germline ends. The germline V gene encodes CDR1 WSHSY and CDR2 SAAADI. This CDR3 spans 12 amino acids. Here the CDR3 DNA reads TGCGCCAGCAGTGAAGTATACAATGAGCAGTTCTTC. Translating gives CASSEVYNEQFF.

The chain recombines TRBV7-9 with TRBJ2-1; a possible D gene is TRBD2 (6 bases). The germline V gene encodes CDR1 SEHNR and CDR2 FQNEAQ (reference sequence). The CDR3 totals 14 residues. Trimming took off 0 bases at V and 3 bases at J, with 6 bases between the two ends. DNA for the CDR3: TGTGCCAGCAGCTTAGCGGGGGGCTACAATGAGCAGTTCTTC. Its translation: CASSLAGGYNEQFF. The variable domain in full, completed from reference TRBV7-9 and TRBJ2-1, reads DTGVSQNPRHKITKRGQNVTFRCDPISEHNRLYWYRQTLGQGPEFLTYFQNEAQLEKSRLLSDRFSAERPKGSFSTLEIQRTEQGDSAMYLCASSLAGGYNEQFFGPGTRLTVL.

This clone came up a few times. V gene TRBV4-3 combines with J gene TRBJ1-1; TRBD1 is a possible D gene (5 bases). This CDR3 comprises 14 residues. Germline V gene lookup returns CDR1 LGHNA and CDR2 YSLEER. Trimming stripped 3 bases from V and 3 bases from J, with 11 bases between. The CDR3 DNA sequence: TGCGCCAGCAGCCAGGGGCCTTGGGACACTGAAGCTTTCTTT. This gives the protein CASSQGPWDTEAFF.

This chain uses TRBV7-2 with TRBJ1-3, with TRBD1 as a possible D gene (6 bases). The CDR3 runs 17 residues. Trimming removed 6 bases from V and 1 base from J, with 19 bases in between. The germline V gene has CDR1 SGHTA and CDR2 FQGNSA. CDR3 sequence: CASSESRDITSGNTIYF. The CDR3 DNA reads TGTGCCAGCAGTGAATCCCGGGACATTACGTCTGGAAACACCATATATTTT.

The genes are TRBV11-2 and TRBJ2-1, with D perhaps matching TRBD1 (6 bases). Per the germline V gene, CDR1 is SGHAT and CDR2 is FQNNGV. Trimming took off 4 bases at V and 10 bases at J, with 20 bases between the two ends. The CDR3 contains 15 residues. Here the CDR3 DNA reads TGTGCCAGCAGCTCCCAGGGGAAGGGGACGGCCGAGCAGTTCTTC. This translates into CASSSQGKGTAEQFF. Combining the CDR3 with reference TRBV11-2 and TRBJ2-1 gives the whole variable domain EAGVAQSPRYKIIEKRQSVAFWCNPISGHATLYWYQQILGQGPKLLIQFQNNGVVDDSQLPKDRFSAERLKGVDSTLKIQPAKLEDSAVYLCASSSQGKGTAEQFFGPGTRLTVL.

The chain couples TRBV10-3 to TRBJ2-2, with D maybe TRBD2 (5 bases). The V gene lost 10 bases and the J gene lost 5 bases, with 17 bases spanning the gap. Per the germline V gene, CDR1 is ENHRY and CDR2 is SYGVKD. This CDR3 contains 14 residues. CDR3 coding DNA: TGTGCCAGCTCCCGGGGTCTTGGGACCGGGGAGCTGTTTTTT. Its protein product is CASSRGLGTGELFF.